This T cell receptor (beta chain) was sequenced for a study of T cell responses to AZD1222 COVID-19 vaccine. Generated by immunoSEQ multiplex PCR, the TCRdb table keeps only in-frame clones and is missing some. The table records approximately 70,000 clones, approximately 90% of them present only once. This receptor was obtained from an adult who received the MenACWY meningococcal vaccine as a control. Here the sequenced sample was peripheral blood, taken 28 days after the second dose of the MenACWY control vaccine.

CDR3 in DNA: TGTGCCAGCAGTCCCGGGGCTACCTGGGGGGGCTACACCTTC. This encodes CASSPGATWGGYTF. This sequence joins TRBV27 and TRBJ1-2, with D perhaps TRBD1 (5 bases). CDR3 length: 14 amino acids. Germline-derived CDR1 and CDR2 are MNHEY and SMNVEV (reference sequence). V dropped 5 bases and J dropped 8 bases, with 18 bases sitting between them.